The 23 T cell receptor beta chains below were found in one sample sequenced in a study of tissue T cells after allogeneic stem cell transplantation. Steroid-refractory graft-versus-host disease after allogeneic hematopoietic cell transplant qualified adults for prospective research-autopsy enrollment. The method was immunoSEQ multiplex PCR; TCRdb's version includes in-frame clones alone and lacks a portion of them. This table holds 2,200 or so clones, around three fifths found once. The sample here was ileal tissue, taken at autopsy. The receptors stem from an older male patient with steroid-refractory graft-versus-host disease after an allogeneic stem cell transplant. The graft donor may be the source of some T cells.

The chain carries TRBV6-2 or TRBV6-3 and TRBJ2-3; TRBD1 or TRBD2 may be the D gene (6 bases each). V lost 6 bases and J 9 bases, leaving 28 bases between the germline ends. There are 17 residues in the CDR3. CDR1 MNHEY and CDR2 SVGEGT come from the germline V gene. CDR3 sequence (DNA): TGTGCCAGCAGCCGCCAGAGGGTGGGAAGCGGAGGGGGGACGCAGTATTTT. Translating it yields CASSRQRVGSGGGTQYF.

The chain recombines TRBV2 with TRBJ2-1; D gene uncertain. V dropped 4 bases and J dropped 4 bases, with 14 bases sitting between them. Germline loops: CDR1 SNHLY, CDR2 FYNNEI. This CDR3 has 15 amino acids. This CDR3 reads CASSVEANGYNEQFF. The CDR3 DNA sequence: TGTGCCAGCAGTGTAGAAGCTAACGGGTACAATGAGCAGTTCTTC.

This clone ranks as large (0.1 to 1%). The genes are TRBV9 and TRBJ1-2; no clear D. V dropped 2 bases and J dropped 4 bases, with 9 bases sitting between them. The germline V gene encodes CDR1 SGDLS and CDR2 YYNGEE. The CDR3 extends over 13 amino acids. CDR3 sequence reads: CASSVDPSYGYTF. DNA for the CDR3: TGTGCCAGCAGCGTTGACCCCTCCTATGGCTACACCTTC.

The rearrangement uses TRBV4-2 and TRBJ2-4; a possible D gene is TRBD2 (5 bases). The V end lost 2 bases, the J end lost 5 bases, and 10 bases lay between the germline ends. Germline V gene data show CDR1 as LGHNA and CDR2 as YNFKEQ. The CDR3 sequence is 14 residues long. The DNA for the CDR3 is TGTGCCAGCAGCCAAAGAGGGAACGAAAACATTCAGTACTTC. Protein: CASSQRGNENIQYF.

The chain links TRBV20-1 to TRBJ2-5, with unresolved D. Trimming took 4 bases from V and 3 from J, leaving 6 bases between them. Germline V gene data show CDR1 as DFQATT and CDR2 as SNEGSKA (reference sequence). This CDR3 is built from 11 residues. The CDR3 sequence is CSAKEKETQYF. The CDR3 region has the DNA TGCAGTGCTAAAGAGAAAGAGACCCAGTACTTC.

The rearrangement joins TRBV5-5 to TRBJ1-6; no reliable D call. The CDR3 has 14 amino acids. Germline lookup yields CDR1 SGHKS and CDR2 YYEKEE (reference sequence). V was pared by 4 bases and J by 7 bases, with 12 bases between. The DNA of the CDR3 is TGTGCCAGCAGCCCCTGGCAGGAAAATTCACCCCTCCACTTT. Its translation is CASSPWQENSPLHF.

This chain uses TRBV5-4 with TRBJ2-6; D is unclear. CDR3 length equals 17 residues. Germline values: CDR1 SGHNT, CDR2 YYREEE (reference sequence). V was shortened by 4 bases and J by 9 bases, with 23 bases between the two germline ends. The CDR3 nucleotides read TGTGCCAGCAGCCCAGCTTCCTCAGGTACAACCAGCAACGTCCTGACTTTC. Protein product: CASSPASSGTTSNVLTF.

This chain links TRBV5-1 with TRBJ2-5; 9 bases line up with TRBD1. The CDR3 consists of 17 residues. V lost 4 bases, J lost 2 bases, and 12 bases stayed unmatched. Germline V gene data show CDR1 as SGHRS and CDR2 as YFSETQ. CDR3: CASSEIPGQGRQETQYF. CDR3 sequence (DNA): TGCGCCAGCAGCGAAATTCCGGGACAGGGCAGACAAGAGACCCAGTACTTC.

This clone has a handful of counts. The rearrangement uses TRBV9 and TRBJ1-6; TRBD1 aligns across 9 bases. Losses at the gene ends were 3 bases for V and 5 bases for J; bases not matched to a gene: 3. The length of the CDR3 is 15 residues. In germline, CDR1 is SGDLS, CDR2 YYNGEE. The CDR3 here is CASSARTGDNSPLHF. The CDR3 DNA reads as TGTGCCAGCAGCGCTCGGACAGGGGATAATTCACCCCTCCACTTT. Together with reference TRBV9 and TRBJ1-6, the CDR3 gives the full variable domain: DSGVTQTPKHLITATGQRVTLRCSPRSGDLSVYWYQQSLDQGLQFLIQYYNGEERAKGNILERFSAQQFPDLHSELNLSSLELGDSALYFCASSARTGDNSPLHFGNGTRLTVT.

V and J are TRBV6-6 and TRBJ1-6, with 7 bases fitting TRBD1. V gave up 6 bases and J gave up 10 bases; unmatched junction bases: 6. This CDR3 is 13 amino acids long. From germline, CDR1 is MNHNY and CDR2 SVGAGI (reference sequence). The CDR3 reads CASRYDRVSPLHF. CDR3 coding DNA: TGTGCCAGCAGATATGACAGGGTCTCACCCCTCCACTTT.

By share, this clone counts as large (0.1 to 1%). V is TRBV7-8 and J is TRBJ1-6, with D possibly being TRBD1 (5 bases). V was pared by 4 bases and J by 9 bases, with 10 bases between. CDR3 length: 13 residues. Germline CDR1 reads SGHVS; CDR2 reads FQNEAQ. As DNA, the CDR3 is TGTGCCAGCAGCTCTCGACAGATTTCACCCCTCCACTTT. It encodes CASSSRQISPLHF.

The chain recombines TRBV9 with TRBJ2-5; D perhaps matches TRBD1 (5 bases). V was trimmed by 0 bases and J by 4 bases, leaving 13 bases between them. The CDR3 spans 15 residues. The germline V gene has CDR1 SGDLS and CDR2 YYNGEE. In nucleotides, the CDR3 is TGTGCCAGCAGCGTAGATGGGGCTGCAGGAGAGACCCAGTACTTC. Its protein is CASSVDGAAGETQYF.

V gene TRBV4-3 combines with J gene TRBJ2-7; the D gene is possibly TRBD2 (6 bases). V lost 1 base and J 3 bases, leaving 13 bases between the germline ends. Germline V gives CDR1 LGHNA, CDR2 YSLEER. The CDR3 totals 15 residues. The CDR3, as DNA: TGCGCCAGCAGCCAAGGGGAGGACCCTCTCTACGAGCAGTACTTC. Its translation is CASSQGEDPLYEQYF.

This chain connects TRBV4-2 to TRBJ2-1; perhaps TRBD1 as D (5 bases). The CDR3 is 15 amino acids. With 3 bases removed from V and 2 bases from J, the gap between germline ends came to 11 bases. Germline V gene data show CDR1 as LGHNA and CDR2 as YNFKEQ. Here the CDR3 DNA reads TGTGCCAGCAGCCAGGATCAGGGCACCTACAATGAGCAGTTCTTC. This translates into CASSQDQGTYNEQFF.

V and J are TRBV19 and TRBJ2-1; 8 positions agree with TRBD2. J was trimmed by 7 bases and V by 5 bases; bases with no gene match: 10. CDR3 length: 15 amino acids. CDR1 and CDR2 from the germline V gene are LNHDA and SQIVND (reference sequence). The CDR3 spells CASSRGGNVGNEQFF. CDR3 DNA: TGTGCCAGTAGTCGGGGGGGCAACGTAGGGAATGAGCAGTTCTTC.

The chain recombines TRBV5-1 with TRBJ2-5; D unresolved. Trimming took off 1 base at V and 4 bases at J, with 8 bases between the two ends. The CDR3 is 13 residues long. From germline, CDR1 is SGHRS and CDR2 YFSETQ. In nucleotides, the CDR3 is TGCGCCAGCAGCTTGCTAGTAGGAGAGACCCAGTACTTC. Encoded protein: CASSLLVGETQYF.

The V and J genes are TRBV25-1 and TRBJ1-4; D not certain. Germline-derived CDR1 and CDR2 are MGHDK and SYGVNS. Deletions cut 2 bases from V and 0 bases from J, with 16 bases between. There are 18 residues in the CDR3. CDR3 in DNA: TGTGCCAGCAGTGAACCGGGGTACGGATTCTCAACTAATGAAAAACTGTTTTTT. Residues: CASSEPGYGFSTNEKLFF.

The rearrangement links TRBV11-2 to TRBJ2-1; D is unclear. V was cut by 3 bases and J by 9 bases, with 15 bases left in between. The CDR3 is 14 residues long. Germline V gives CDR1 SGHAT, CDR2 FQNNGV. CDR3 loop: CASSFNVYLGEQFF. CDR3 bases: TGTGCCAGCAGCTTTAACGTGTACTTAGGTGAGCAGTTCTTC.

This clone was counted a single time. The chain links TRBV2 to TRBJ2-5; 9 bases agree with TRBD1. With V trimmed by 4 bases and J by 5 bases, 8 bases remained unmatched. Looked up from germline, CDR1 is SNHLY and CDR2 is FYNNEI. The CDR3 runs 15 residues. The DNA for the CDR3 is TGTGCCAGCAGTGTGACAGGGGGGAATTGGGAGACCCAGTACTTC. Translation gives CASSVTGGNWETQYF.

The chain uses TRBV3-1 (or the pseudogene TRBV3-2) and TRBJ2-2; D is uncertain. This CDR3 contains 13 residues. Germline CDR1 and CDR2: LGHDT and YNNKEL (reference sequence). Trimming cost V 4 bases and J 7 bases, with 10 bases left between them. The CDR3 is CASSPYSHGELFF. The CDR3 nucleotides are TGTGCCAGCAGCCCTTATTCGCACGGGGAGCTGTTTTTT.

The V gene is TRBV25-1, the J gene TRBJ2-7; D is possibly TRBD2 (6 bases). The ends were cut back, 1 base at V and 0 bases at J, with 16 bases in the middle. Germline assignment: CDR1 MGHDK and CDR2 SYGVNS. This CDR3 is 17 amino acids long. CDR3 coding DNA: TGTGCCAGCAGTGAATTTGGCGGGAAGCCCCGCTCCTACGAGCAGTACTTC. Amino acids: CASSEFGGKPRSYEQYF.

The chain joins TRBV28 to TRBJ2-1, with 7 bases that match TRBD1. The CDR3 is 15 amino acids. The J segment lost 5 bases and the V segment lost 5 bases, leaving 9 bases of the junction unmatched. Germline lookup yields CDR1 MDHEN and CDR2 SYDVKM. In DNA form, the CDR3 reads TGTGCCAGCAGTGCAGGGACAGCTGCTGACAATGAGCAGTTCTTC. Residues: CASSAGTAADNEQFF.

CDR3 region: CACQGNLGGYGYTF. In nucleotides, the CDR3 is TGTGCATGTCAGGGGAATTTAGGGGGCTATGGCTACACCTTC. V and J are TRBV28 and TRBJ1-2; D might be TRBD1 (6 bases). Germline-derived CDR1 and CDR2 are MDHEN and SYDVKM. The CDR3 runs 14 residues.